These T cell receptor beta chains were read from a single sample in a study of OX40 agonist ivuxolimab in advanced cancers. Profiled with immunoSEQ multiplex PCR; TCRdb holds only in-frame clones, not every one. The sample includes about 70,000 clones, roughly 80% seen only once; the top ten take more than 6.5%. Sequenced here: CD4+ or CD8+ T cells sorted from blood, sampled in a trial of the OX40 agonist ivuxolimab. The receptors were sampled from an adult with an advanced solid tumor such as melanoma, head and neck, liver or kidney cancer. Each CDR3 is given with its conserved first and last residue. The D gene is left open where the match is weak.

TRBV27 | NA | CASRGGLWAFF
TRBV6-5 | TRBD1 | CASSYSTGKAFF
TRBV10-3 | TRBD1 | CAISEDRAHGYTF
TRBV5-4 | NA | CASSSPRGFYEQFF
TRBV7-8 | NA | CASSPGSPLLNEKLFF
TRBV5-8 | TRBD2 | CASSLLAGANTDTQYF
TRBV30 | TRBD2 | CAWDAGLAGNNEQFF
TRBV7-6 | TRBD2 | CASSDTSGGTYEQYF
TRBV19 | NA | CASSITGQEQPQHF
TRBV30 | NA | CAWSGGEILLHF
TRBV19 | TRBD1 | CASSMGEQGLVPQHF
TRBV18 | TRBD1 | CASSPQGAETGELFF
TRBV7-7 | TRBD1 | CASSPLGQIATDTQYF
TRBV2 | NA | CASSRTDSSNTGELFF
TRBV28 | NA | CASRSGPGELFF
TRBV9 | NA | CASSVGAGGAGYGYTF
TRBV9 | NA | CASSAPGQLKNYGYTF
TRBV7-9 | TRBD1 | CASSFGPTGDEQFF
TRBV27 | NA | CASSLRGANEQYF
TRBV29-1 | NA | CSVEEFRAEAFF
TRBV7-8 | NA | CASSEGGTLSYNEQFF
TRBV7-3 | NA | CASSSGTPLNGELFF
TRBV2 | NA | CASSAGVATNEKLFF
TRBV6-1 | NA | CASSEGAGTKYGYTF
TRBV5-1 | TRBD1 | CASSRGTGPNTIYF
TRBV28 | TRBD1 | CASRQGIGEQYF
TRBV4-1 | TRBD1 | CASSQTGQGADEQFF
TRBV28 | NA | CASSLNDNEKLFF
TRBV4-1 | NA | CASSQFINTEAFF
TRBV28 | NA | CATWESKETQYF
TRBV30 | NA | CAWSVLFTQDSNSPLHF
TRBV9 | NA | CASSVSPTNTEAFF
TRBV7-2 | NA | CASSYTSWGDAESTDTQYF
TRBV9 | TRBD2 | CASSVASGGYNEQFF
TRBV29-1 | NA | CSAEPGAGETQYF
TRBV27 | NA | CASTGSLGAGLYGYTF
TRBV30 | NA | CAWSVLVGRGGTGELFF
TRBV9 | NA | CASSAGLSGNTIYF
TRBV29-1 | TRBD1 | CSEMTGRGEKLFF
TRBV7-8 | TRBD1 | CASSLLSRGNGQPQHF
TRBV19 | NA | CASTTYYGYTF
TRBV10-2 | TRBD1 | CASTVQGENEQFF
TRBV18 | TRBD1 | CASSPGQGDTYEQYF
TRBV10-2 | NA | CASSESTGPGQPQHF
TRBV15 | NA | CATSFTRGVSSGANVLTF
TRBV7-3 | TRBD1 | CASSLTGTANYGYTF
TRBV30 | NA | CAWSKGGNSYNSPLHF
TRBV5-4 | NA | CASSKGDNYGYTF
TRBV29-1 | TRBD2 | CSVGLAARSSYEQYF
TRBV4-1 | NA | CASSQPGRVLNYGYTF
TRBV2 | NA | CASSDSGVVGDTQYF
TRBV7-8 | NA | CATKRVVSGVGTDTQYF
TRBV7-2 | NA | CASSSAGEQYF
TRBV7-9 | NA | CASSATVSSYEQYF
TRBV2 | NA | CASSQNREVSGNTIYF